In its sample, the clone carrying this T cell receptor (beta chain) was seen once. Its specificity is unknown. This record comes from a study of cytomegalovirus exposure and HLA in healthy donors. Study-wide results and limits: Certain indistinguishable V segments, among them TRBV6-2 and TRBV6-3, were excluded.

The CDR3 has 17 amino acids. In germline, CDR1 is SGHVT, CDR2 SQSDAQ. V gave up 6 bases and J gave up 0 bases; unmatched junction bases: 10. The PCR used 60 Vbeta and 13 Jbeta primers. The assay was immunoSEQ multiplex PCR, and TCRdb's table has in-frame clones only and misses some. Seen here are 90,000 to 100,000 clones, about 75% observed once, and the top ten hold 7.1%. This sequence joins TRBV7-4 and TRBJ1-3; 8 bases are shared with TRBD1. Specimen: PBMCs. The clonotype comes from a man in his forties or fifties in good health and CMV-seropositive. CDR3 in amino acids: CASSSTPGQVSGNTIYF. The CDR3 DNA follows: TGTGCCAGCAGTTCTACCCCGGGACAGGTCTCTGGAAACACCATATATTTT.